A single sample gave rise to the 5 T cell receptor beta chains below, sequenced in a study of cytomegalovirus exposure and HLA in healthy donors. Use of 60 Vbeta and 13 Jbeta primers characterized the PCR. Clones were read by immunoSEQ multiplex PCR, and TCRdb kept only the in-frame ones, dropping some. This table has approximately 170,000 clones, roughly 80% appearing once. The specimen was PBMCs. These receptor sequences come from a woman between 18 and 30 years old in good health and CMV-seronegative.

This rearrangement joins TRBV9 to TRBJ2-5; TRBD2 aligns across 7 bases. This CDR3 comprises 15 residues. The junction had 10 bases not matched to a gene; V was cut back by 3 bases and J by 5 bases. Germline lookup yields CDR1 SGDLS and CDR2 YYNGEE. The CDR3: CASSGGGGQAETQYF. The CDR3 DNA sequence: TGTGCCAGCAGCGGCGGGGGAGGGCAAGCGGAGACCCAGTACTTC.

The chain couples TRBV6-6 to TRBJ1-6; 9 nucleotides line up with TRBD1. From germline, CDR1 is MNHNY and CDR2 SVGAGI (reference sequence). This CDR3 is built from 14 residues. Trimming cost V 1 base and J 12 bases; bases outside gene matches: 4. The CDR3 protein is CASSYFQGQGPLHF. The DNA for the CDR3 is TGTGCCAGCAGTTACTTTCAGGGACAGGGACCCCTCCACTTT.

This clone has just a few counts. The chain has TRBV5-5 and TRBJ2-7; TRBD2 matches 8 bases. Trimming took 2 bases from V and 0 from J; bases not matched to a gene: 4. CDR1 is SGHKS, CDR2 YYEKEE, per germline (reference sequence). The CDR3 is 15 amino acids. CDR3 nucleotide sequence: TGTGCCAGCAGCTTACGCGGGGGGAGCTCCTACGAGCAGTACTTC. Amino acid sequence: CASSLRGGSSYEQYF.

The chain links TRBV11-1 to TRBJ2-1; TRBD2 matches 7 bases. The CDR3 loop spans 17 amino acids. With 3 bases clipped from V and 8 bases from J, the junction kept 16 bases outside the gene matches. The germline V gene has CDR1 SGHAT and CDR2 FQDESV (reference sequence). The CDR3 region is CASSFSRVRREFDEQFF. CDR3 in DNA: TGTGCCAGCAGCTTTAGTAGAGTCCGGCGGGAGTTCGATGAGCAGTTCTTC.

The chain couples TRBV18 to TRBJ1-3; the D gene is possibly TRBD1 (5 bases). The CDR3 has 16 amino acids. In germline, CDR1 is KGHSH, CDR2 LQKENI. Trimming removed 3 bases from V and 0 bases from J, with 12 bases in between. CDR3 residues: CASSPMGRPSGNTIYF. The CDR3, as DNA: TGTGCCAGCTCACCGATGGGGCGTCCCTCTGGAAACACCATATATTTT.